One sample yielded the 12 T cell receptor beta chains listed below, sequenced in a study of OX40 agonist ivuxolimab in advanced cancers. Some clones are missing from TCRdb's copy, which holds only in-frame ones; the method was immunoSEQ multiplex PCR. The sample lists around 50,000 clones; about 88% were seen once. The sample was CD4+ or CD8+ T cells sorted from blood, taken in a trial of the OX40 agonist ivuxolimab. These receptors were obtained from an adult with an advanced solid tumor such as melanoma, head and neck, liver or kidney cancer.

V and J are TRBV19 and TRBJ1-5; D is possibly TRBD1 (6 bases). Per germline, CDR1 LNHDA and CDR2 SQIVND (reference sequence). V lost 10 bases, J lost 6 bases, and 16 bases lay in between. The CDR3 consists of 13 residues. The CDR3 DNA follows: TGTGCCACACGCCCCCCAGGGGCTCAGCCCCAGCATTTT. As protein: CATRPPGAQPQHF.

The sample holds a few counts of this clone. The V call is TRBV30, the J call TRBJ2-5; 12 positions match TRBD2. Per the germline V gene, CDR1 is GTSNPN and CDR2 is SVGIG (reference sequence). The CDR3 covers 15 residues. The ends lost 3 bases at V and 4 bases at J; junction bases unmatched: 6. Written as DNA, the CDR3 is TGTGCCTGGAGAAAGAGGGGACTAGCGGGAGAGACCCAGTACTTC. This gives the protein CAWRKRGLAGETQYF.

The sample holds one count of this clone. This rearrangement joins TRBV6-5 to TRBJ1-4; D unresolved. CDR3 length: 15 residues. From germline, CDR1 is MNHEY and CDR2 SVGAGI. V was cut by 6 bases and J by 1 base, with 12 bases left in between. The chain's CDR3 is CASRPDGLTNEKLFF. The CDR3 bases are TGTGCCAGCAGACCGGACGGATTAACTAATGAAAAACTGTTTTTT.

This clone has only a few counts. The chain links TRBV2 to TRBJ1-1; the match to TRBD1 covers 8 bases. V lost 5 bases, J lost 8 bases, and 13 bases stayed unmatched. Germline CDR1 is SNHLY and CDR2 is FYNNEI. The CDR3 consists of 15 residues. CDR3 coding DNA: TGTGCCAGCAGTCTCGGACAGGGAGGGTCCAGCGAAGCTTTCTTT. As protein: CASSLGQGGSSEAFF.

The CDR3 nucleotides read TGCAGCGTACCCTTGAATGAGCAGTTCTTC. This gives the protein CSVPLNEQFF. V and J are TRBV29-1 and TRBJ2-1; D is unclear. This CDR3 is 10 amino acids long. Germline V CDR1 and CDR2: SQVTM, ANQGSEA. Trimming took 6 bases from V and 7 from J, leaving 7 bases between them.

V and J are TRBV9 and TRBJ2-5, with D possibly being TRBD2 (7 bases). The CDR3 loop spans 16 amino acids. V shed 4 bases and J shed 4 bases, with 20 bases lying between them. Germline V gives CDR1 SGDLS, CDR2 YYNGEE. CDR3: CASSSHVWGGPETQYF. The CDR3 DNA reads TGTGCCAGCAGCTCCCACGTCTGGGGGGGGCCAGAGACCCAGTACTTC.

Here the CDR3 DNA reads TGTGCCAGCAGTGAACGCACGGGAGGGAGGGCAGATACGCAGTATTTT. Residues: CASSERTGGRADTQYF. J is TRBJ2-3 and V is TRBV2; 8 bases line up with TRBD2. The CDR3 runs to 16 residues. The germline gives CDR1 SNHLY, CDR2 FYNNEI. The V and J ends lost 2 bases and 4 bases, in that order; junction bases with no gene match: 8.

The genes are TRBV9 and TRBJ2-7; D possibly corresponds to TRBD1 (6 bases). There are 14 residues in the CDR3. Per germline, CDR1 SGDLS and CDR2 YYNGEE. V shed 4 bases and J shed 0 bases, with 11 bases lying between them. The CDR3, as DNA: TGTGCCAGCAGCATGACAGGTCACTCCTACGAGCAGTACTTC. This sequence encodes CASSMTGHSYEQYF.

J is TRBJ2-3 and V is TRBV5-4; 10 positions match TRBD1. CDR3 length equals 16 residues. CDR1 and CDR2 (germline): SGHNT, YYREEE (reference sequence). V lost 4 bases and J lost 3; bases outside the gene matches: 8. The CDR3 DNA is TGTGCCAGCAGCCTCGGACAGGGGGGGAGGACAGATACGCAGTATTTT. Amino acids: CASSLGQGGRTDTQYF.

This clone was recorded a few times. The chain has TRBV9 and TRBJ1-5; TRBD1 matches at 7 bases. CDR3 size: 15 residues. In germline, CDR1 is SGDLS, CDR2 YYNGEE. The V segment lost 7 bases and the J segment 0 bases; nucleotides outside the gene matches: 7. The CDR3 region is CASSPGQSSNQPQHF. CDR3 in DNA: TGTGCCAGCTCCCCGGGACAGAGTAGCAATCAGCCCCAGCATTTT.

CDR3 sequence reads: CASSLDSSLAGVWGEQYF. In DNA form, the CDR3 reads TGTGCCAGCAGCTTGGACTCGTCCTTAGCGGGAGTATGGGGCGAGCAGTACTTC. The chain combines TRBV5-4 with TRBJ2-7, with TRBD2 matching 9 bases. Germline trimming cut 0 bases from V and 6 bases from J; bases unmatched to any gene: 16. The CDR3 contains 18 residues. Germline CDR1 and CDR2: SGHNT and YYREEE (reference sequence).

The chain joins TRBV9 to TRBJ2-3; a possible D gene is TRBD1 (6 bases). Trimming cost V 0 bases and J 0 bases, with 8 bases left between them. CDR3 length: 15 residues. Germline CDR1 and CDR2: SGDLS and YYNGEE. CDR3 residues: CASSVVGQSTDTQYF. The CDR3 coding sequence is TGTGCCAGCAGCGTAGTAGGACAGAGCACAGATACGCAGTATTTT.